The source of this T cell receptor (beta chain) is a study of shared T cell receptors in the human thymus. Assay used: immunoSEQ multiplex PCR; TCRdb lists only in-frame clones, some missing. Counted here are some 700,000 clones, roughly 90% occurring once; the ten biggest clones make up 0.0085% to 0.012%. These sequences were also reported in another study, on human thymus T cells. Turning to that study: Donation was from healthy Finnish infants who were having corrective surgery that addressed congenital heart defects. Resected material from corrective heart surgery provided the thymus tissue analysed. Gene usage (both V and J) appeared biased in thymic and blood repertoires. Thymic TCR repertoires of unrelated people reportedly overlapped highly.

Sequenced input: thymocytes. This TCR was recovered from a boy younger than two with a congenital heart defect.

Here the CDR3 reads CASSRDSNTEAFF. For the CDR3, the DNA is TGTGCCAGCTCCCGGGACAGTAACACTGAAGCTTTCTTT. The V gene is TRBV18, the J gene TRBJ1-1; TRBD1 matches at 7 bases. Germline lookup yields CDR1 KGHSH and CDR2 LQKENI. V shed 6 bases, J shed 2 bases, and the junction held 3 bases outside the gene matches. There are 13 residues in the CDR3.